These T cell receptor beta chains were read from a single sample in a study of blood T cell repertoires in COVID-19. Assay: immunoSEQ multiplex PCR; the TCRdb copy retains only in-frame clones and omits some. The profile shows 400,000 to 500,000 clones, 88% of them singletons. The specimen was PBMCs or T cells enriched from blood (not recorded which). These receptors originate from a middle-aged woman who had recovered from COVID-19. The CDR3 runs from the conserved cysteine through the conserved F or W. A D gene is named only where the DNA matches it firmly. Rows give clone size only sometimes, using once, few, many, or a class for an expanded clone.

D gene: NA
V gene: TRBV6-5
clone size: NA
J gene: TRBJ2-7
CDR3 protein: CASSYSYRSSYEQYF
CDR3 DNA: TGTGCCAGCAGTTACTCCTACCGAAGCTCCTACGAGCAGTACTTC

D gene: NA
V gene: TRBV3-1/TRBV3-2
clone size: NA
J gene: TRBJ1-6
CDR3 protein: CASSPWGPSSPLHF
CDR3 DNA: TGTGCCAGCAGCCCCTGGGGCCCTTCCTCACCCCTCCACTTT

D gene: TRBD1
V gene: TRBV25-1
clone size: NA
J gene: TRBJ1-1
CDR3 protein: CASSGRTGSWDTEAFF
CDR3 DNA: TGTGCCAGCAGTGGCCGGACAGGTTCCTGGGACACTGAAGCTTTCTTT

D gene: NA
V gene: TRBV6-5
clone size: NA
J gene: TRBJ1-6
CDR3 protein: CASLTSSYNSPLHF
CDR3 DNA: TGTGCCAGCCTTACTAGCTCCTATAATTCACCCCTCCACTTT

D gene: NA
V gene: TRBV10-3
clone size: NA
J gene: TRBJ1-2
CDR3 protein: CAISVRNYGYTF
CDR3 DNA: TGTGCCATCAGTGTCCGTAACTATGGCTACACCTTC

D gene: NA
V gene: TRBV27
clone size: NA
J gene: TRBJ1-5
CDR3 protein: CASRLQGLLGPQHF
CDR3 DNA: TGTGCCAGCAGGCTTCAGGGGCTCCTGGGGCCCCAGCATTTT

D gene: TRBD2
V gene: TRBV19
clone size: NA
J gene: TRBJ2-5
CDR3 protein: CASSRHLLAGVNAELQETQYF
CDR3 DNA: TGTGCCAGTAGCAGACACCTCCTAGCGGGAGTCAACGCCGAATTACAAGAGACCCAGTACTTC

D gene: TRBD2
V gene: TRBV29-1
clone size: NA
J gene: TRBJ2-3
CDR3 protein: CSATSVNTDTQYF
CDR3 DNA: TGCAGCGCCACTAGCGTCAACACAGATACGCAGTATTTT

D gene: NA
V gene: TRBV7-9
clone size: few
J gene: TRBJ1-5
CDR3 protein: CASSLGVGGGNQPQHF
CDR3 DNA: TGTGCCAGCAGCTTAGGTGTAGGGGGAGGCAATCAGCCCCAGCATTTT

D gene: NA
V gene: TRBV10-3
clone size: many
J gene: TRBJ1-1
CDR3 protein: CAISESQGRAEAFF
CDR3 DNA: TGTGCCATCAGTGAGTCCCAGGGGAGGGCTGAAGCTTTCTTT

D gene: TRBD1
V gene: TRBV25-1
clone size: NA
J gene: TRBJ1-1
CDR3 protein: CASVRQGIAGTEAFF
CDR3 DNA: TGTGCCAGCGTAAGACAGGGGATCGCGGGGACTGAAGCTTTCTTT

D gene: TRBD1
V gene: TRBV19
clone size: NA
J gene: TRBJ2-5
CDR3 protein: CASAPGTVVETQYF
CDR3 DNA: TGTGCCAGTGCGCCCGGGACAGTCGTAGAGACCCAGTACTTC

D gene: NA
V gene: TRBV7-2
clone size: NA
J gene: TRBJ1-1
CDR3 protein: CASSFNEMNTEAFF
CDR3 DNA: TGTGCCAGCAGCTTTAACGAGATGAACACTGAAGCTTTCTTT

D gene: TRBD2
V gene: TRBV3-1/TRBV3-2
clone size: once
J gene: TRBJ2-5
CDR3 protein: CASSQLGLAGGETQYF
CDR3 DNA: TGTGCCAGCAGCCAATTAGGACTAGCGGGAGGAGAGACCCAGTACTTC

D gene: TRBD1
V gene: TRBV6-1
clone size: NA
J gene: TRBJ1-4
CDR3 protein: CASSDGKGQYNEKLFF
CDR3 DNA: TGTGCCAGCAGTGATGGAAAGGGACAGTATAATGAAAAACTGTTTTTT

D gene: NA
V gene: TRBV7-9
clone size: once
J gene: TRBJ1-5
CDR3 protein: CASSSGDNQPQHF
CDR3 DNA: TGTGCCAGCAGCTCAGGGGACAATCAGCCCCAGCATTTT

D gene: TRBD1
V gene: TRBV27
clone size: NA
J gene: TRBJ2-7
CDR3 protein: CASSARTGLDEQYF
CDR3 DNA: TGTGCCAGCAGTGCCCGGACAGGTCTTGACGAGCAGTACTTC

D gene: NA
V gene: TRBV6-1
clone size: NA
J gene: TRBJ1-1
CDR3 protein: CASSEAEGKNTEAFF
CDR3 DNA: TGTGCCAGCAGTGAAGCAGAGGGAAAGAACACTGAAGCTTTCTTT

D gene: NA
V gene: TRBV27
clone size: few
J gene: TRBJ1-5
CDR3 protein: CASSRNGRRNQPQHF
CDR3 DNA: TGTGCCAGCAGCCGAAATGGGAGGAGGAATCAGCCCCAGCATTTT

D gene: TRBD1
V gene: TRBV29-1
clone size: NA
J gene: TRBJ2-1
CDR3 protein: CSVSTGTGPREQFF
CDR3 DNA: TGCAGCGTCAGTACCGGGACAGGACCCAGGGAGCAGTTCTTC

D gene: NA
V gene: TRBV20-1
clone size: once
J gene: TRBJ1-1
CDR3 protein: CSVGGDTEAFF
CDR3 DNA: TGCAGTGTTGGGGGCGACACTGAAGCTTTCTTT

D gene: NA
V gene: TRBV19
clone size: once
J gene: TRBJ2-1
CDR3 protein: CASSMVRAHEQFF
CDR3 DNA: TGTGCCAGTAGTATGGTGCGGGCCCATGAGCAGTTCTTC

D gene: TRBD2
V gene: TRBV10-3
clone size: NA
J gene: TRBJ2-1
CDR3 protein: CAISGTSGEQFF
CDR3 DNA: TGTGCCATCAGTGGGACTAGCGGTGAGCAGTTCTTC

D gene: NA
V gene: TRBV2
clone size: once
J gene: TRBJ2-7
CDR3 protein: CASSAVSYEQYF
CDR3 DNA: TGTGCCAGCAGTGCCGTTTCCTACGAGCAGTACTTC

D gene: NA
V gene: TRBV6-2/TRBV6-3
clone size: few
J gene: TRBJ2-5
CDR3 protein: CASSRQDRIETQYF
CDR3 DNA: TGTGCCAGCAGTCGCCAAGACAGAATAGAGACCCAGTACTTC

D gene: NA
V gene: TRBV27
clone size: NA
J gene: TRBJ2-1
CDR3 protein: CATQSGASGGNEQFF
CDR3 DNA: TGTGCCACTCAAAGTGGAGCGAGCGGCGGCAATGAGCAGTTCTTC

D gene: TRBD1
V gene: TRBV18
clone size: NA
J gene: TRBJ1-2
CDR3 protein: CASSPGQGLYGYTF
CDR3 DNA: TGTGCCAGCTCACCCGGACAGGGACTTTATGGCTACACCTTC

D gene: TRBD1
V gene: TRBV5-8
clone size: NA
J gene: TRBJ1-6
CDR3 protein: CASSFVTGGTYNSPLHF
CDR3 DNA: TGTGCCAGCAGCTTTGTGACAGGGGGCACCTATAATTCACCCCTCCACTTT

D gene: NA
V gene: TRBV20-1
clone size: few
J gene: TRBJ1-6
CDR3 protein: CSASRGLNSPLHF
CDR3 DNA: TGCAGTGCTAGTAGGGGACTTAATTCACCCCTCCACTTT

D gene: TRBD2
V gene: TRBV19
clone size: once
J gene: TRBJ2-3
CDR3 protein: CASSMWTSGTSTDTQYF
CDR3 DNA: TGTGCCAGTAGTATGTGGACTAGCGGGACTAGCACAGATACGCAGTATTTT

D gene: NA
V gene: TRBV27
clone size: NA
J gene: TRBJ1-2
CDR3 protein: CASSLGPTVNYGYTF
CDR3 DNA: TGTGCCAGCAGTCTGGGGCCAACGGTGAACTATGGCTACACCTTC

D gene: TRBD2
V gene: TRBV18
clone size: NA
J gene: TRBJ2-1
CDR3 protein: CASSPPGLAGGHFGNEQFF
CDR3 DNA: TGTGCCAGCTCACCACCGGGACTAGCGGGAGGGCATTTTGGAAATGAGCAGTTCTTC

D gene: NA
V gene: TRBV7-2
clone size: NA
J gene: TRBJ1-5
CDR3 protein: CASSLEAGNQPQHF
CDR3 DNA: TGTGCCAGCAGCTTAGAAGCAGGGAATCAGCCCCAGCATTTT

D gene: NA
V gene: TRBV18
clone size: NA
J gene: TRBJ1-4
CDR3 protein: CASSPSQTTNEKLFF
CDR3 DNA: TGTGCCAGCTCACCATCGCAGACAACTAATGAAAAACTGTTTTTT

D gene: TRBD2
V gene: TRBV18
clone size: NA
J gene: TRBJ2-7
CDR3 protein: CASSYLIELAGGYEQYF
CDR3 DNA: TGTGCCAGCTCATACCTCATCGAGCTAGCGGGAGGGTACGAGCAGTACTTC

D gene: NA
V gene: TRBV6-2/TRBV6-3
clone size: NA
J gene: TRBJ1-2
CDR3 protein: CASTPQDKGYGYTF
CDR3 DNA: TGTGCCAGCACCCCTCAGGACAAAGGCTATGGCTACACCTTC

D gene: NA
V gene: TRBV4-1
clone size: NA
J gene: TRBJ2-5
CDR3 protein: CASSQDSRLLFQETQYF
CDR3 DNA: TGCGCCAGCAGCCAAGATTCGAGACTCTTGTTCCAAGAGACCCAGTACTTC

D gene: NA
V gene: TRBV5-1
clone size: NA
J gene: TRBJ1-4
CDR3 protein: CASSWGGSTNEKLFF
CDR3 DNA: TGCGCCAGCAGCTGGGGGGGTTCAACTAATGAAAAACTGTTTTTT

D gene: TRBD1
V gene: TRBV18
clone size: NA
J gene: TRBJ2-7
CDR3 protein: CASSPAGTGNGEQYF
CDR3 DNA: TGTGCCAGCTCACCCGCCGGGACAGGGAACGGCGAGCAGTACTTC

D gene: TRBD2
V gene: TRBV27
clone size: NA
J gene: TRBJ2-3
CDR3 protein: CANLGGRLRDTQYF
CDR3 DNA: TGTGCCAATCTCGGCGGGAGACTACGAGATACGCAGTATTTT

D gene: NA
V gene: TRBV7-8
clone size: few
J gene: TRBJ1-2
CDR3 protein: CASSSPAAGYGYTF
CDR3 DNA: TGTGCCAGCAGCTCTCCCGCGGCGGGCTATGGCTACACCTTC

D gene: NA
V gene: TRBV25-1
clone size: NA
J gene: TRBJ1-3
CDR3 protein: CASRGPQGTGNTIYF
CDR3 DNA: TGTGCCAGCAGGGGCCCGCAGGGGACTGGAAACACCATATATTTT

D gene: NA
V gene: TRBV28
clone size: NA
J gene: TRBJ2-2
CDR3 protein: CASSLSGVTGELFF
CDR3 DNA: TGTGCCAGCAGTTTATCAGGGGTCACCGGGGAGCTGTTTTTT

D gene: NA
V gene: TRBV11-2
clone size: NA
J gene: TRBJ2-7
CDR3 protein: CASSLRRTYEQYF
CDR3 DNA: TGTGCCAGCAGCCTAAGGAGGACCTACGAGCAGTACTTC

D gene: NA
V gene: TRBV11-3
clone size: NA
J gene: TRBJ2-2
CDR3 protein: CASSLGEGYYANTGELFF
CDR3 DNA: TGTGCCAGCAGCTTAGGAGAGGGCTACTACGCGAACACCGGGGAGCTGTTTTTT

D gene: NA
V gene: TRBV5-4
clone size: NA
J gene: TRBJ1-1
CDR3 protein: CASSLATDLNTEAFF
CDR3 DNA: TGTGCCAGCAGCTTGGCGACAGACCTGAACACTGAAGCTTTCTTT

D gene: TRBD2
V gene: TRBV19
clone size: NA
J gene: TRBJ2-1
CDR3 protein: CASSTSGTSVTHNEQFF
CDR3 DNA: TGTGCCAGTAGTACGTCCGGGACTAGTGTAACCCACAATGAGCAGTTCTTC

D gene: NA
V gene: TRBV19
clone size: NA
J gene: TRBJ2-3
CDR3 protein: CASSQEYTQYF
CDR3 DNA: TGTGCCAGTAGTCAGGAATATACGCAGTATTTT

D gene: NA
V gene: TRBV6-1
clone size: NA
J gene: TRBJ2-1
CDR3 protein: CASSEFLASSYNEQFF
CDR3 DNA: TGTGCCAGCAGTGAATTCCTAGCGAGCTCCTACAATGAGCAGTTCTTC

D gene: TRBD1
V gene: TRBV19
clone size: few
J gene: TRBJ1-2
CDR3 protein: CASQPQDRVGGYTF
CDR3 DNA: TGTGCCTCCCAACCCCAGGACAGGGTAGGAGGCTACACCTTC